These 2 T cell receptor beta chains share one sample of origin, sequenced in a study of blood T cells in healthy people across ages. Primers used in a second PCR of roughly 6 to 11 cycles were a sample-barcoded 5' primer and a J-beta primer mix. MiXCR was run by TCRdb on the 5' RACE reads, yielding one entry per CDR3 protein. The repertoire consists of around 820,000 distinct CDR3 sequences, with more than 20% occurring once and the leading ten covering roughly 3.5%. These data are also associated with another study on T cells of mothers and their children.

Sequenced: blood. Source of these receptors: a boy aged 5-17 years in good health.

V and J are TRBV7-9 and TRBJ1-2, with D hard to call. V was trimmed by 5 bases and J by 3 bases, leaving 13 bases between them. The germline CDR1 and CDR2 sequences are SEHNR and FQNEAQ (reference sequence). The CDR3 contains 14 residues. CDR3 nucleotide sequence: TGTGCCAGCAGCCTCGTGCCCGAAGACTATGGCTACACCTTC. It translates to CASSLVPEDYGYTF.

This chain links TRBV28 with TRBJ1-3; 7 positions match TRBD1. The CDR3 is made up of 15 amino acids. In germline, CDR1 is MDHEN, CDR2 SYDVKM. V shed 8 bases, J shed 5 bases, and the junction held 12 bases outside the gene matches. DNA of the CDR3: TGTGCCAGCCGGGGGGTGACAGGGTCCCGAAACACCATATATTTT. Encoded protein: CASRGVTGSRNTIYF.